These 11 T cell receptor beta chains originate from one sample sequenced in a study of blood T cell repertoires in COVID-19. Libraries were prepared by immunoSEQ multiplex PCR; TCRdb keeps only in-frame clonotypes and omits some of them. The profile shows about 200,000 clones, more than 75% of them singletons. The specimen sequenced was peripheral blood. The receptors derive from a man aged 60-69 years with acute or convalescent COVID-19.

The gene calls are TRBV5-1 and TRBJ1-2; 8 nucleotides line up with TRBD1. CDR3 length: 15 amino acids. The trim removed 0 bases at V and 4 bases at J, leaving 5 bases unmatched. Germline lookup yields CDR1 SGHRS and CDR2 YFSETQ. This CDR3 is CASSLGDQGAYGYTF. CDR3 DNA sequence: TGCGCCAGCAGCTTGGGAGACCAGGGGGCCTATGGCTACACCTTC.

This clone was counted a few times. The V and J genes are TRBV3-1 (or the pseudogene TRBV3-2) and TRBJ1-3; D perhaps matches TRBD1 (5 bases). CDR3 length equals 12 residues. Deletions cut 2 bases from V and 10 bases from J, with 9 bases between. Germline V CDR1 and CDR2: LGHDT, YNNKEL (reference sequence). The DNA for the CDR3 is TGTGCCAGCAGCCAATCCAGGGTGACCATATATTTT. Translation gives CASSQSRVTIYF.

The chain combines TRBV5-1 with TRBJ2-7; tentative D call: TRBD2 (5 bases). The CDR3 runs to 14 residues. CDR1 and CDR2 from the germline V gene are SGHRS and YFSETQ. V was pared by 0 bases and J by 3 bases, with 10 bases between. The CDR3 region is CASSLESAGYEQYF. In nucleotides, the CDR3 is TGCGCCAGCAGCTTGGAGTCGGCGGGCTACGAGCAGTACTTC.

This clone was seen a single time. CDR3 in DNA: TGCGCCAGCAGCCAGGCCGGGACACCAAATCAGCCCCAGCATTTT. Translation: CASSQAGTPNQPQHF. The V gene is TRBV4-1, the J gene TRBJ1-5; a weak D match, TRBD1 (6 bases). There are 15 residues in the CDR3. V was shortened by 3 bases and J by 4 bases, with 13 bases between the two germline ends. Germline V gene data show CDR1 as MGHRA and CDR2 as YSYEKL.

The J gene is TRBJ2-2, the V gene TRBV7-8; 12 nucleotides match TRBD2. Germline CDR1 SGHVS, CDR2 FQNEAQ. CDR3 size: 18 residues. The trim removed 1 base at V and 6 bases at J, leaving 9 bases unmatched. CDR3 sequence: CASSLVASGGAIAGELFF. CDR3 coding DNA: TGTGCCAGCAGCTTAGTGGCTAGCGGGGGGGCCATTGCCGGGGAGCTGTTTTTT.

This clone was recorded once. The CDR3 nucleotides read TGTGCCAGCAGAATCACAGGGGGCCTACTGTCCAGCAATCAGCCCCAGCATTTT. Protein sequence: CASRITGGLLSSNQPQHF. This chain links TRBV27 with TRBJ1-5; 9 nucleotides line up with TRBD1. V shed 6 bases, J shed 1 base, and the junction held 13 bases outside the gene matches. The length of the CDR3 is 18 residues. Germline lookup yields CDR1 MNHEY and CDR2 SMNVEV (reference sequence).

This clone was counted once. V usage is TRBV5-1 and J usage is TRBJ2-6; tentative D call: TRBD1 (6 bases). V lost 7 bases to trimming and J lost 0 bases, with 8 bases between them. The CDR3 has 14 amino acids. Germline CDR1 SGHRS, CDR2 YFSETQ. The CDR3 loop is CASGQFSGANVLTF. The CDR3, as DNA: TGCGCCAGCGGACAGTTCTCTGGGGCCAACGTCCTGACTTTC. Filled out from reference TRBV5-1 and TRBJ2-6, the complete variable domain reads KAGVTQTPRYLIKTRGQQVTLSCSPISGHRSVSWYQQTPGQGLQFLFEYFSETQRNKGNFPGRFSGRQFSNSRSEMNVSTLELGDSALYLCASGQFSGANVLTFGAGSRLTVL.

This clone was observed once. The rearrangement joins TRBV6-1 to TRBJ1-6, with TRBD1 identical over 7 bases. The ends lost 3 bases at V and 9 bases at J; junction bases unmatched: 2. Germline CDR1 reads MNHNS; CDR2 reads SASEGT. CDR3 size: 13 residues. The CDR3 here is CASSETGLSPLHF. CDR3 in DNA: TGTGCCAGCAGTGAGACAGGGCTTTCACCCCTCCACTTT.

This clone was counted a single time. The genes are TRBV19 and TRBJ2-5; D possibly corresponds to TRBD1 (6 bases). The V gene's germline CDR1 is LNHDA and CDR2 SQIVND (reference sequence). The V and J ends lost 5 bases and 5 bases respectively, with 18 bases between them. This CDR3 is 15 amino acids long. CDR3 sequence reads: CASSSPRQAGETQYF. For the CDR3, the DNA is TGTGCCAGTAGTTCCCCCCGACAGGCTGGGGAGACCCAGTACTTC.

The V call is TRBV30, the J call TRBJ1-1, with D maybe TRBD1 (6 bases). Germline values: CDR1 GTSNPN, CDR2 SVGIG (reference sequence). The V and J ends lost 2 bases and 5 bases respectively, with 9 bases between them. This CDR3 spans 12 amino acids. The CDR3 reads CAWSKGDTEAFF. As DNA, the CDR3 is TGTGCCTGGAGTAAGGGGGATACTGAAGCTTTCTTT.

On this clone: Other DNA sequences in the sample encode the same CDR3. The rearrangement uses TRBV9 and TRBJ2-5, with 10 bases aligning to TRBD2. V was clipped by 1 base and J by 5 bases; unmatched bases: 5. CDR1 is SGDLS, CDR2 YYNGEE, per germline. The CDR3 totals 15 residues. In DNA form, the CDR3 reads TGTGCCAGCAGCGTAACCAGCGGGGGGGCCGAGACCCAGTACTTC. This translates into CASSVTSGGAETQYF.